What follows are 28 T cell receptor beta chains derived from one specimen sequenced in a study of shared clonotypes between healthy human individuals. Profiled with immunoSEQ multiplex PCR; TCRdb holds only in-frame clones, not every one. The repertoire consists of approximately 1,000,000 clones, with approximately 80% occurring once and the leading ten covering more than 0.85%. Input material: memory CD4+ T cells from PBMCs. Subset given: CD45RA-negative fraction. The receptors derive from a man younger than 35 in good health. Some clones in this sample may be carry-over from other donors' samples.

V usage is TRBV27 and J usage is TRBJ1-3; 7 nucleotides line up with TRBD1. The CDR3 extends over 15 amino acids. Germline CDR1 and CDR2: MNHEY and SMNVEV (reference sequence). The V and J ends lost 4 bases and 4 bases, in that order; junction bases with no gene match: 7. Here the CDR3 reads CASSYRGFGGNTIYF. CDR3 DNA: TGTGCCAGCAGTTACAGGGGATTCGGGGGAAACACCATATATTTT.

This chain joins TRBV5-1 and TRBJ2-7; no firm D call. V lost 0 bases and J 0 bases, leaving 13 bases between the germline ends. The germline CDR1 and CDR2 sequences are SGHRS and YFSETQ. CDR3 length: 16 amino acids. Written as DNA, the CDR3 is TGCGCCAGCAGCTTGGTGACCACGCAGAACTCCTACGAGCAGTACTTC. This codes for CASSLVTTQNSYEQYF.

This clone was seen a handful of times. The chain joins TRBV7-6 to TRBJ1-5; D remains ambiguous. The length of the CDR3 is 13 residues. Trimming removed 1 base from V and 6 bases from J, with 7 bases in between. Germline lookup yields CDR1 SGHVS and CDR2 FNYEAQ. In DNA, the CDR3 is TGTGCCAGCAGCTTAGATGAGGGTCAGCCCCAGCATTTT. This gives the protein CASSLDEGQPQHF.

CDR3 residues: CASAPVTLGIRGYTF. CDR3 sequence (DNA): TGTGCCAGCGCCCCCGTGACATTAGGAATTAGAGGCTACACCTTC. The V gene is TRBV27, the J gene TRBJ1-2, with D uncertain. V was cut by 8 bases and J by 8 bases, with 24 bases left in between. The V gene's germline CDR1 is MNHEY and CDR2 SMNVEV (reference sequence). CDR3 length: 15 residues.

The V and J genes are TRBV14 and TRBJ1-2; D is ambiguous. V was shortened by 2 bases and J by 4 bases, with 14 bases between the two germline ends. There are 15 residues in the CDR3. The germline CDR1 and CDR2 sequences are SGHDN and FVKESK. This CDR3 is CASSQRADRGYGYTF. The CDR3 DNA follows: TGTGCCAGCAGCCAAAGGGCGGACCGCGGCTATGGCTACACCTTC.

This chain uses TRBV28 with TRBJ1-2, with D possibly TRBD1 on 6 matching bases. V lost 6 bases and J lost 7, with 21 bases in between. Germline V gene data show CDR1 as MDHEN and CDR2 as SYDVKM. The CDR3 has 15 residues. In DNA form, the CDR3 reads TGTGCCAGCAGGTCCCCAGGGGAGAACGGGGGTGGCTACACCTTC. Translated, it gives CASRSPGENGGGYTF.

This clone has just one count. The CDR3 sequence: CASSRSGIPNEKLFF. In nucleotides, the CDR3 is TGTGCCAGCAGCCGGTCCGGGATACCTAATGAAAAACTGTTTTTT. This chain connects TRBV2 to TRBJ1-4; D unresolved. Germline V gives CDR1 SNHLY, CDR2 FYNNEI. This CDR3 contains 15 residues. Between the trimmed V and J ends, which lost 6 bases and 3 bases, there was a span of 14 bases.

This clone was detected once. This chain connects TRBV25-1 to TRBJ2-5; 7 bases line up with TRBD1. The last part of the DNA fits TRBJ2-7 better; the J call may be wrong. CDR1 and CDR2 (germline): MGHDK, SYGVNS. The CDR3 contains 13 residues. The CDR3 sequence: CASSGQGSHEQYF. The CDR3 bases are TGTGCCAGCAGTGGACAGGGTTCCCACGAGCAGTACTTC.

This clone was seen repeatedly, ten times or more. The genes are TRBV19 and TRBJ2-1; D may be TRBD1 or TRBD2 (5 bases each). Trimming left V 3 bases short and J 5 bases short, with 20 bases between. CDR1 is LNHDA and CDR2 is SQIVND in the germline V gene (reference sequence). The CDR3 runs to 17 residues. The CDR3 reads CASSIVLGTRGDNEQFF. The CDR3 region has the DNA TGTGCCAGTAGTATTGTGTTGGGGACCCGGGGCGACAATGAGCAGTTCTTC.

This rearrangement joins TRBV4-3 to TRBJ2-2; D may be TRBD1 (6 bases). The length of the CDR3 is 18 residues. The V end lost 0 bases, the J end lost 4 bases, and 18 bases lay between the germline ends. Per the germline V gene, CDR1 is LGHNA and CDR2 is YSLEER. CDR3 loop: CASSQDSMGTGTTGELFF. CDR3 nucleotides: TGCGCCAGCAGCCAAGATAGTATGGGAACAGGGACCACCGGGGAGCTGTTTTTT.

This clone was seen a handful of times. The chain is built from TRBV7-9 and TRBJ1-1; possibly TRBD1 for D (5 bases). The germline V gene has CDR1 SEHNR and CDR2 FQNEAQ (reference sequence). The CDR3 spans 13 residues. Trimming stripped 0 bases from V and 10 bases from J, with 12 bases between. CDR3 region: CASSLAGTGGAFF. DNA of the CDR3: TGTGCCAGCAGCTTAGCAGGGACTGGTGGAGCTTTCTTT. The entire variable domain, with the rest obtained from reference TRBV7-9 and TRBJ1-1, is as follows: DTGVSQNPRHKITKRGQNVTFRCDPISEHNRLYWYRQTLGQGPEFLTYFQNEAQLEKSRLLSDRFSAERPKGSFSTLEIQRTEQGDSAMYLCASSLAGTGGAFFGQGTRLTVV.

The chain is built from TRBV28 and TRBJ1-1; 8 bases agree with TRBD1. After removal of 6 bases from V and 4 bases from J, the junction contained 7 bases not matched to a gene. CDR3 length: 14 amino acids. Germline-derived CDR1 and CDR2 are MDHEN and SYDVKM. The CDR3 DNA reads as TGTGCCAGCAGCCTCGGACAGGGTACCACTGAAGCTTTCTTT. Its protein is CASSLGQGTTEAFF.

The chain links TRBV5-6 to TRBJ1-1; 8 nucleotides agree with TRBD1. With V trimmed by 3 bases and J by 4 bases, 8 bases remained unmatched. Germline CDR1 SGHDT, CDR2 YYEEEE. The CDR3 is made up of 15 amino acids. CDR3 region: CASSSRTGQGTEAFF. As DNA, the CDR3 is TGTGCCAGCAGCTCACGGACAGGGCAAGGCACTGAAGCTTTCTTT.

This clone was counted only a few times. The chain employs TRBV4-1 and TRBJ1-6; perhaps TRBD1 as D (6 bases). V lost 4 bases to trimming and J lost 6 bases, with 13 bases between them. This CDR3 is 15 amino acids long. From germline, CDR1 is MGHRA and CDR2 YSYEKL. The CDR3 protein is CASSREGGPNSPLHF. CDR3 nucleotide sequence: TGCGCCAGCAGCCGGGAGGGGGGACCTAATTCACCCCTCCACTTT.

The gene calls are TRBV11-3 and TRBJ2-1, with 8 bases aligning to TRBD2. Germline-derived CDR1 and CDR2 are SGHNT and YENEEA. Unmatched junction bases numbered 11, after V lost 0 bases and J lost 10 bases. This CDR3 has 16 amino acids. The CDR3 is CASSLDTAGGVKEQFF. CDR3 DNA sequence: TGTGCCAGCAGCTTAGATACGGCGGGGGGAGTTAAGGAGCAGTTCTTC. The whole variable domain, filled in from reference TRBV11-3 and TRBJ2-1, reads EAGVVQSPRYKIIEKKQPVAFWCNPISGHNTLYWYLQNLGQGPELLIRYENEEAVDDSQLPKDRFSAERLKGVDSTLKIQPAELGDSAVYLCASSLDTAGGVKEQFFGPGTRLTVL.

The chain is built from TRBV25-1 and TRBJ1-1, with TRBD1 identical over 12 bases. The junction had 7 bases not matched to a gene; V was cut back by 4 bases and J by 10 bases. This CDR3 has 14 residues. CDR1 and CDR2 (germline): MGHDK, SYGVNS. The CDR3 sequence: CASSGGQGAVRAFF. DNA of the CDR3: TGTGCCAGCAGTGGGGGACAGGGGGCCGTAAGAGCTTTCTTT.

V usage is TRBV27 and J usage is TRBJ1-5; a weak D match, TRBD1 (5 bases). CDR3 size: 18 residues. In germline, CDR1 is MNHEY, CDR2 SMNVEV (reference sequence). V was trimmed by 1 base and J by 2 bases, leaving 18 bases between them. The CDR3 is CASSLFGRQPSGNQPQHF. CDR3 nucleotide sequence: TGTGCCAGCAGTTTATTCGGGAGACAGCCCTCGGGCAATCAGCCCCAGCATTTT.

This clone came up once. CDR3 sequence: CASSKRQGDTEAFF. Written as DNA, the CDR3 is TGTGCCAGCAGCAAAAGACAGGGAGACACTGAAGCTTTCTTT. The V and J genes are TRBV6-5 and TRBJ1-1; 7 bases line up with TRBD1. Losses at the gene ends were 6 bases for V and 3 bases for J; bases not matched to a gene: 7. The CDR3 extends over 14 amino acids. The V gene's germline CDR1 is MNHEY and CDR2 SVGAGI.

The CDR3 DNA sequence: TGTGCCAGCAGTGACGAGGGGGGCACAGATACGCAGTATTTT. Its protein is CASSDEGGTDTQYF. The chain employs TRBV2 and TRBJ2-3; D is perhaps TRBD1 (6 bases). This CDR3 has 14 residues. Germline CDR1 reads SNHLY; CDR2 reads FYNNEI. V was trimmed by 3 bases and J by 1 base, leaving 8 bases between them.

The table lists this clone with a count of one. For the CDR3, the DNA is TGTGCCAGCAGCTTAGAAGCGGGACCTGGCGAGCAGTACTTC. The encoded protein is CASSLEAGPGEQYF. The J gene is TRBJ2-7, the V gene TRBV11-2; TRBD2 aligns across 7 bases. The length of the CDR3 is 14 residues. J lost 6 bases, V lost 0 bases, and 5 bases had no gene match. Germline CDR1 reads SGHAT; CDR2 reads FQNNGV.

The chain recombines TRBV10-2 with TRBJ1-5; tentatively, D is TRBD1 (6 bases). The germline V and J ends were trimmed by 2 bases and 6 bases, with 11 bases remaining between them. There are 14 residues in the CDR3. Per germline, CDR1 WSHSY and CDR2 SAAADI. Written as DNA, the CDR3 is TGCGCCAGCAGTGAGGTGTCAGGGGCTCAGCCCCAGCATTTT. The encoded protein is CASSEVSGAQPQHF.

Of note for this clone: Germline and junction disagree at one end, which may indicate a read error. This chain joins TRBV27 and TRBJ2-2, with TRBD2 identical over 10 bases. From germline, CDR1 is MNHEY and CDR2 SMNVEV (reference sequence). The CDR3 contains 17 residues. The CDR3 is CASGTGLAKPYTGEPFF. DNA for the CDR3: TGTGCCAGCGGGACGGGACTAGCGAAACCTTACACCGGGGAGCCGTTTTTT.

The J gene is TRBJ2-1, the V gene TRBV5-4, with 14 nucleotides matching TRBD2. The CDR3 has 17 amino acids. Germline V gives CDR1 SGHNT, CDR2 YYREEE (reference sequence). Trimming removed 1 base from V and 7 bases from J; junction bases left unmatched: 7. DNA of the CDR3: TGTGCCAGCAGCTTGTCCGGGACTAGCGGGAGTGGAAATGAGCAGTTCTTC. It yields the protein CASSLSGTSGSGNEQFF.

CDR3 residues: CASSLWGGGIYEQYF. The DNA for the CDR3 is TGTGCCAGCAGTTTATGGGGCGGGGGGATCTACGAGCAGTACTTC. The chain employs TRBV28 and TRBJ2-7; TRBD2 agrees at 8 bases. This CDR3 has 15 residues. V lost 0 bases and J lost 3; bases outside the gene matches: 4. The V gene's germline CDR1 is MDHEN and CDR2 SYDVKM.

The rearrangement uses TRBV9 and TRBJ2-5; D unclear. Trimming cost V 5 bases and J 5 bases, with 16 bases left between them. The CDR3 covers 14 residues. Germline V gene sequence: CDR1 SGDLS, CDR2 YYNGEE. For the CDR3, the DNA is TGTGCCAGCAGTGGAGTCGACCGTTACGAGACCCAGTACTTC. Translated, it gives CASSGVDRYETQYF. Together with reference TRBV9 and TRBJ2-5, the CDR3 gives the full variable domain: DSGVTQTPKHLITATGQRVTLRCSPRSGDLSVYWYQQSLDQGLQFLIQYYNGEERAKGNILERFSAQQFPDLHSELNLSSLELGDSALYFCASSGVDRYETQYFGPGTRLLVL.

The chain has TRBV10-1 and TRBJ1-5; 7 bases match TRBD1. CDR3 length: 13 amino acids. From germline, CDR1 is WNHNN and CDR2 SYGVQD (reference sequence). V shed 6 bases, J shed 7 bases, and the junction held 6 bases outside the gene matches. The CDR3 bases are TGCGCCAGCAGACAGGGGAGTAGGCAGCCCCAGCATTTT. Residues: CASRQGSRQPQHF.

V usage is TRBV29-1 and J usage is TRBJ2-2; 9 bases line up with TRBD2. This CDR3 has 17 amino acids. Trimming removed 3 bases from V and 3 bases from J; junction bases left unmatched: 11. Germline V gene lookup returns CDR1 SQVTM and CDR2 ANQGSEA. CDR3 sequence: CSVDSYSGRGDTGELFF. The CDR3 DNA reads TGCAGCGTTGATTCGTATAGCGGGAGAGGGGACACCGGGGAGCTGTTTTTT.

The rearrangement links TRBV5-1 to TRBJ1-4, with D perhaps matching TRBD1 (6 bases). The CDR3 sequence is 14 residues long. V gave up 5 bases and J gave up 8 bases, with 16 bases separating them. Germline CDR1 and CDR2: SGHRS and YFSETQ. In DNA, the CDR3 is TGCGCCAGCAGTCCCCGGGGGCTCGAGGAAAAACTGTTTTTT. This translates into CASSPRGLEEKLFF.